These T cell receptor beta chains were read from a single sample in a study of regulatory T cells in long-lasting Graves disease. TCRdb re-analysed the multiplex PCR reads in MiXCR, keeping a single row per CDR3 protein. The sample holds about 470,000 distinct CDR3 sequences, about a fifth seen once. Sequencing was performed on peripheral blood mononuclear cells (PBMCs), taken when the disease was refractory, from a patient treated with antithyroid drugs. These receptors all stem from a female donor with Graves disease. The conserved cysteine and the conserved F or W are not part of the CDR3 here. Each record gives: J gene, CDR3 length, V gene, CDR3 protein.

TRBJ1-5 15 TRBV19 ASSGTDRTDSNQPQH
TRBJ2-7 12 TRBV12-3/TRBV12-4 ASSLGLPGNEQY
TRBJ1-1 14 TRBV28 ASSFSRDSLNTEAF
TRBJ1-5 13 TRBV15 ATSSYGQGGQPQH
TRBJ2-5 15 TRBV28 ASSILQGFNLGETQY
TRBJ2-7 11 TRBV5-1 ASSLGLPYEQY
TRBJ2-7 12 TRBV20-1 SARDQGGTYEQY
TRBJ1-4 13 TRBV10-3 AISESKGEREKLF
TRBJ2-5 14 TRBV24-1 ATSDPGLVARQTQY
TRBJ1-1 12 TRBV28 ASSSGSVPTEAF
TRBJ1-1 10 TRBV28 ASSRTGLRAF
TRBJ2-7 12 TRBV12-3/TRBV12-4 ASSSSDRGHEQY
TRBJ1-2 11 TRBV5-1 ASSLATEYGYT
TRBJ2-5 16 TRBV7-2 ASSRGTSGREWGETQY
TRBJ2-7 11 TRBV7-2 ASSLWGPHEQY
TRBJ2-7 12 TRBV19 ASSIRDSGYEQY
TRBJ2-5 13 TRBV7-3 ASSLSMGAGETQY
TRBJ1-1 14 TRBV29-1 SVGGFGDRGNTEAF
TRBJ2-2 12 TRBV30 ACFHSSGAGELF
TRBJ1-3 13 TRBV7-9 ASSLEQGSGNTIY
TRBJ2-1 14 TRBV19 ASSRPLAASYNEQF
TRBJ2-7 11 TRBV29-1 SVEKENSYEQY
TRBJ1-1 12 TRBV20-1 SARVGVLNTEAF
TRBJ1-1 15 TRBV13 ASRPPYRARGNTEAF
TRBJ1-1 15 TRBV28 ASSFQAPPTANTEAF
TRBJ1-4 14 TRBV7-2 ASSPGTGVANEKLF
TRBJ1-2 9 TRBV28 ASSTPNGYT
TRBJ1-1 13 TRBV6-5 ASSYLSEAHTEAF
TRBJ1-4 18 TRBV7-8 ASSSPIRDRGDATNEKLF
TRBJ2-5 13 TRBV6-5 ASSYSVGGRETQY
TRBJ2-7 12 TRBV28 ASSLRRSVDEQY
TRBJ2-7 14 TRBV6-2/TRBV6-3 ASSPGKSGGTYEQY
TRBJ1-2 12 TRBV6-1 ASMKGDGSYGYT
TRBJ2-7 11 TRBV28 ASSLGTRYEQY
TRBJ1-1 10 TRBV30 ALAPRGTEAF
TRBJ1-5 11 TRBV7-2 ASSLEGIQPQH
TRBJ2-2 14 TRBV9 ASSPRLAVNTGELF
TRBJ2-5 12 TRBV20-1 SAEGGGGRETQY
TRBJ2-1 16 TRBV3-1 ASSQTGTGTGYDNEQF
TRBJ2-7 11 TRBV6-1 ASWSGGPYEQY
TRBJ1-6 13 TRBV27 ASTPLVGLGSPLH